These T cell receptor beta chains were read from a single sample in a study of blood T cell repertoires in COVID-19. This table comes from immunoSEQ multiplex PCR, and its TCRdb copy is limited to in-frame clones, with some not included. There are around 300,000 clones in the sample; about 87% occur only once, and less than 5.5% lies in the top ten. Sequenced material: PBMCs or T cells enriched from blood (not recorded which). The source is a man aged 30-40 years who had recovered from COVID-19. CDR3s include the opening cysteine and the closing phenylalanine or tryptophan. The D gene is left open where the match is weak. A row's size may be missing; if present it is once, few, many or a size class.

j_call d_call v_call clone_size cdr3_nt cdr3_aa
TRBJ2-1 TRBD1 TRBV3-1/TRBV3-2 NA TGTGCCAGCAGCCCGAGACAGGGGGCAGTGGACAATGAGCAGTTCTTC CASSPRQGAVDNEQFF
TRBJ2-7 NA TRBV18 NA TGTGCCAGCGCCGACCAGATAGGGGTAGTGTCCTACGAGCAGTACTTC CASADQIGVVSYEQYF
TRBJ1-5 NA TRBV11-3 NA TGTGCCAGCAGCCCGGATTATCTCCTGAAGGGGGATCAGCCCCAGCATTTT CASSPDYLLKGDQPQHF
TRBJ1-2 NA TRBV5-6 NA TGTGCCAGCAGCACCGGCTACGGGGGGCACCCAAGTGGCTACACCTTC CASSTGYGGHPSGYTF
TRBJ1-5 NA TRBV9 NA TGTGCCAGCAGCGTAGCGGGCGGGGTCGCGGAGCCCCAGCATTTT CASSVAGGVAEPQHF
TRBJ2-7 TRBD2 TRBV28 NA TGTGCCAGCAGCCTTAGCGGGGGCCACCGCTACGAGCAGTACTTC CASSLSGGHRYEQYF
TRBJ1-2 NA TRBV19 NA TGTGCCAGTAGTTGGGGCGGCAAGGCGCTAGGAAGTGGCTACACCTTC CASSWGGKALGSGYTF
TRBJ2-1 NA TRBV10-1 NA TGCGCCAGCAGTGATGGCAGGGGCAACAATGAGCAGTTCTTC CASSDGRGNNEQFF
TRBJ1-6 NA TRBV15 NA TGTGCCACCAGCAGCGGGGGTGGGCACCGGATGGGTTCACCCCTCCACTTT CATSSGGGHRMGSPLHF
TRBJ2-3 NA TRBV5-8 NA TGTGCCAGCACCAGTAGGGAGGACAGGACAGATACGCAGTATTTT CASTSREDRTDTQYF
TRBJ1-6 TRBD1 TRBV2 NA TGTGCCAGCAGTGCCCCACCGGGACAGCTCCATTTTGGGAGTAATTCACCCCTCCACTTT CASSAPPGQLHFGSNSPLHF
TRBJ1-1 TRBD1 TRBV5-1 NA TGCGCCAGCAGCTCAACAGGGGGCCCGAACACTGAAGCTTTCTTT CASSSTGGPNTEAFF
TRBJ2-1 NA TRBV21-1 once TGTGCCAGCAGCGAACACAGGTACAATGAGCAGTTCTTC CASSEHRYNEQFF
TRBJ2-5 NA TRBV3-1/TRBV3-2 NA TGTGCCAGCAGCCAAGGACCCGGGGGTCAAGAGACCCAGTACTTC CASSQGPGGQETQYF
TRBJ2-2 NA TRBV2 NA TGTGCCAGCATCCGGAGTAGCGGTACCGGGGAGCTGTTTTTT CASIRSSGTGELFF
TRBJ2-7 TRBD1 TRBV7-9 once TGTGCCAGCAGCGATACCGGGACAGAGTTCGACGAGCAGTACTTC CASSDTGTEFDEQYF
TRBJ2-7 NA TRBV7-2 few TGTGCCAGCAGCTTACCGACTACTCTCGAGCAGTACTTC CASSLPTTLEQYF
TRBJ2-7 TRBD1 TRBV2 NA TGTGCCAGCAGTGACCCCCTGGGACAGGGAGACGAGCAGTACTTC CASSDPLGQGDEQYF
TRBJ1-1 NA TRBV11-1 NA TGTGCCAGCAGCTTCTCTACAGGGAACACTGAAGCTTTCTTT CASSFSTGNTEAFF
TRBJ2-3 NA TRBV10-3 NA TGTGCCATCAGTGGACAGCCGGGCACAGATACGCAGTATTTT CAISGQPGTDTQYF
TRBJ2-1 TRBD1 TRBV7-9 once TGTGCCAGCAGCCAGACAGGGGCCCCCTACAATGAGCAGTTCTTC CASSQTGAPYNEQFF
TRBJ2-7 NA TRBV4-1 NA TGCGCCAGCAGCCAAGGTACAGAATACGAGCAGTACTTC CASSQGTEYEQYF
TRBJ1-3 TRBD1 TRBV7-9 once TGTGCCAGCAGCTTAGGGACAGGCTCTGGAAACACCATATATTTT CASSLGTGSGNTIYF
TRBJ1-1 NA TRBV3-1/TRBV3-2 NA TGTGCCAGCAGCCACTCGACAGTGAACACTGAAGCTTTCTTT CASSHSTVNTEAFF
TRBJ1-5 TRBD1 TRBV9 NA TGTGCCAGCAGCCGCGGACAGGGCGGTCAGCCCCAGCATTTT CASSRGQGGQPQHF
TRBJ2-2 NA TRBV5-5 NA TGTGCCAGCAGCTCGGGGGACTCGGTCCCCGGGGAGCTGTTTTTT CASSSGDSVPGELFF